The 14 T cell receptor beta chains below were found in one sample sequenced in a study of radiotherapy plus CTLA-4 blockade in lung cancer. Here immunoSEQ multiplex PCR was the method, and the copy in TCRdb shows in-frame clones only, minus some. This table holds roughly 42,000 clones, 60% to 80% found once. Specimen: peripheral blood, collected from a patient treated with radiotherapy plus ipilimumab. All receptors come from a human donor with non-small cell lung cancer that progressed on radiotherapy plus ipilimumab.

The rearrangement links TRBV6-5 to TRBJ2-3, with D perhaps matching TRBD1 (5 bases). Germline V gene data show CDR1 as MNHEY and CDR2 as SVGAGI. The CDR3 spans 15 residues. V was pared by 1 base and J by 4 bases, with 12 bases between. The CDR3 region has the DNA TGTGCCAGCAGTTACTATGGACAAGCAGCAGATACGCAGTATTTT. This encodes CASSYYGQAADTQYF.

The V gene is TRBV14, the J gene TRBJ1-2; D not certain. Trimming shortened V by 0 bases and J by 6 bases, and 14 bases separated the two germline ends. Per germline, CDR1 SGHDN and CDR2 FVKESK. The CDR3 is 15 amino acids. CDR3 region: CASSQDLSFFHGYTF. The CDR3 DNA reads TGTGCCAGCAGCCAAGATCTGAGCTTCTTCCATGGCTACACCTTC.

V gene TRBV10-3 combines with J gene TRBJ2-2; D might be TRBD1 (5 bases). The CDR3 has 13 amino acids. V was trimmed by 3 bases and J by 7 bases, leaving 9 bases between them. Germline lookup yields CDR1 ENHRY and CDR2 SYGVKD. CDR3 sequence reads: CAISEGVSGELFF. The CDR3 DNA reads TGTGCCATCAGTGAAGGGGTGAGCGGGGAGCTGTTTTTT.

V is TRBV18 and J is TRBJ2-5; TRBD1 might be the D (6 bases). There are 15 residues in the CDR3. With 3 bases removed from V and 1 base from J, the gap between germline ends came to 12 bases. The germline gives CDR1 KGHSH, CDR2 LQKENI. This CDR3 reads CASSPLDRTQETQYF. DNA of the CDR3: TGTGCCAGCTCACCTTTAGACAGGACCCAAGAGACCCAGTACTTC.

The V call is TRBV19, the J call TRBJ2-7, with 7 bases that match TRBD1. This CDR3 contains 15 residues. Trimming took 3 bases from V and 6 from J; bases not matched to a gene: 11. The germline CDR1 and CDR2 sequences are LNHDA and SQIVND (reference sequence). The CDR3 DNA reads TGTGCCAGTAGTATCGGAGACAGGGTTCTCAGCGAGCAGTACTTC. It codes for CASSIGDRVLSEQYF.

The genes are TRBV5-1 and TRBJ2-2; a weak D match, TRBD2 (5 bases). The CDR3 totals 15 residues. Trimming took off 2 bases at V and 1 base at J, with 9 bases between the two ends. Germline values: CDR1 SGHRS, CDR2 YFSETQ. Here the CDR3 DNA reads TGCGCCAGCAGCTTCGAAGCGGTGAACACCGGGGAGCTGTTTTTT. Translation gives CASSFEAVNTGELFF.

The CDR3 nucleotides are TGTGCCAGTAGTATAGGCACAGGGAGTAGTACTGAAGCTTTCTTT. Protein: CASSIGTGSSTEAFF. The chain links TRBV19 to TRBJ1-1; D perhaps matches TRBD1 (6 bases). This CDR3 has 15 residues. Looked up from germline, CDR1 is LNHDA and CDR2 is SQIVND (reference sequence). The ends were cut back, 1 base at V and 5 bases at J, with 14 bases in the middle.

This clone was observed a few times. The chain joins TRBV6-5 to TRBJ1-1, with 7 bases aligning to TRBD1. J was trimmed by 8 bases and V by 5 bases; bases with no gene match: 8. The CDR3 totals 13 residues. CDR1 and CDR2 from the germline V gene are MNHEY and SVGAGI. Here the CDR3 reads CASSQATGIEAFF. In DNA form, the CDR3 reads TGTGCCAGCAGTCAAGCGACAGGGATCGAAGCTTTCTTT.

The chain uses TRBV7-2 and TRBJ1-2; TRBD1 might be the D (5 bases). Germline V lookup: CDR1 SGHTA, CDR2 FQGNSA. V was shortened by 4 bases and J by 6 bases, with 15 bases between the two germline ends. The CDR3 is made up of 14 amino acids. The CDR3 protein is CASSWAGGEDGYTF. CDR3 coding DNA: TGTGCCAGCAGCTGGGCGGGGGGTGAGGATGGCTACACCTTC.

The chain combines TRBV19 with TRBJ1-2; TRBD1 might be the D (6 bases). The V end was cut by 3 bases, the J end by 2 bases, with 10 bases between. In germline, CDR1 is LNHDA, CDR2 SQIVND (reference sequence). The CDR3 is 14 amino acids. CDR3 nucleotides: TGTGCCAGTAGTATTTACACAGGGAACTATGGCTACACCTTC. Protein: CASSIYTGNYGYTF.

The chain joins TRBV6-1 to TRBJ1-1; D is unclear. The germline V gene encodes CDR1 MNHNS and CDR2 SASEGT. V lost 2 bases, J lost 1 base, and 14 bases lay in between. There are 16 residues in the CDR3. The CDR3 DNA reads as TGTGCCAGCAGTGAATTCCGAGGCGCGGGGAACACTGAAGCTTTCTTT. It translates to CASSEFRGAGNTEAFF.

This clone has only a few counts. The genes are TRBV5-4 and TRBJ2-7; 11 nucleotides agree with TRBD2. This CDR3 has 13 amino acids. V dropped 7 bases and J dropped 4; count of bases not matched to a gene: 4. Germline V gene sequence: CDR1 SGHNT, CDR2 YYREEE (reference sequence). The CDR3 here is CASSSGGFYEQYF. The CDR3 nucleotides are TGTGCCAGCTCTAGCGGGGGGTTTTACGAGCAGTACTTC.

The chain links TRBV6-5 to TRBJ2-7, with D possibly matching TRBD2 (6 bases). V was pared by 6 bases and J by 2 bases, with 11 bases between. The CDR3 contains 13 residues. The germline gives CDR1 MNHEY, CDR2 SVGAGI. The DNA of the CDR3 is TGTGCCAGCAGCGGGGGATTTCCCTACGAGCAGTACTTC. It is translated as CASSGGFPYEQYF.

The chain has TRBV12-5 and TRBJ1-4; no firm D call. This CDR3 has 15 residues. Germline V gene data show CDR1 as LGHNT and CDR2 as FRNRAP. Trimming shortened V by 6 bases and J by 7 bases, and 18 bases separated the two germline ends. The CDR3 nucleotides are TGTGCTAGTGGCCCCGCGGGGAGGGCGGGTGAAAAACTGTTTTTT. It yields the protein CASGPAGRAGEKLFF.